A selection of T cell receptor beta chains follows, all from one sample in a study of blood T cell repertoires in COVID-19. Produced via immunoSEQ multiplex PCR; TCRdb's table is partial and in-frame only. The sample includes a few hundred thousand clones, over 80% of them seen just once. The sequenced sample consisted of peripheral blood. The receptors come from a woman aged 45-65 years with active or convalescent COVID-19. CDR3s leave out the opening cysteine and the closing phenylalanine or tryptophan. Where a row states a size, it is once, few, many or the class of an expanded clone; other rows omit it.

clone_size v_call cdr3_length cdr3_aa
NA TRBV5-5 13 ASSPAQVRPYEQY
NA TRBV5-1 15 ASSLGLAGDGQDTQY
NA TRBV10-3 13 AISESSQVNTEAF
NA TRBV7-2 14 ASSLIPGQGTDTQY
NA TRBV3-1/TRBV3-2 15 ASSQIWTSGSADTQY
NA TRBV14 12 ASSQDTYYTEAF
NA TRBV5-4 14 ASSFGREAVGETQY
NA TRBV18 11 ASSPKGDTEAF
NA TRBV25-1 14 ASSTRGLWYDQPQH
NA TRBV5-6 11 ASSRGQFYGYT
NA TRBV30 9 AWSVSFAAF
NA TRBV19 13 ASREGGRSNQPQH
NA TRBV6-5 13 ASSYSAGRNSPLH
few TRBV23-1 13 ASNRLAGVADTQY
once TRBV24-1 11 ATSDYSNYGYT
NA TRBV15 12 ATSSSGAGNTIY
few TRBV2 13 ASSEYGTPSYEQY
NA TRBV6-5 12 ASRMTGGFYEQY
NA TRBV9 14 ASSVARGSGRNEQF
NA TRBV19 11 ASSPSRHPEAF
NA TRBV19 13 ASKVGLAGVYEQY
NA TRBV19 11 ASSRGENYGYT
once TRBV7-2 15 ASSYPGLANSYNEQF
NA TRBV9 14 ASSVGQGASYNEQF
once TRBV7-8 12 ASSPDRQNYGYT
NA TRBV2 11 ASSGQGVTTQY
NA TRBV28 13 ASSLNRGSHQPQH
NA TRBV28 13 ASSFGTGLYTEAF
NA TRBV28 13 ASSLGFRPGTEAF
NA TRBV28 10 ASSSTGGGYT
NA TRBV6-6 14 ASSPTGTGGFGEQF
NA TRBV2 11 ASSAEITGELF
NA TRBV7-8 15 ASSHLVVSGSGNTIY